A single count supports the clone carrying this T cell receptor (beta chain). Every patient was affected by relapse after autologous stem cell transplantation, while exposure to brentuximab vedotin was not uniform. These data are taken from a study of PD-1 blockade in classical Hodgkin lymphoma. Germline assignment: CDR1 DFQATT and CDR2 SNEGSKA (reference sequence). The CDR3 totals 10 residues. Trimming took off 6 bases at V and 6 bases at J, with 5 bases between the two ends. Profiled with immunoSEQ multiplex PCR; TCRdb holds only in-frame clones, not every one. The top ten clones hold about 20% of a sample with roughly 50,000 clones, over 60% of them seen once.

The TCR sequence derives from a human donor with classical Hodgkin lymphoma. The rearrangement links TRBV20-1 to TRBJ1-4; D may be TRBD1 (5 bases). This specimen was peripheral blood mononuclear cells (PBMCs), taken before the second cycle of nivolumab. CDR3 sequence (DNA): TGCAGTGCGGGGGATGAAAAACTGTTTTTT. Protein: CSAGDEKLFF.